This T cell receptor beta chain is from a study of cytomegalovirus exposure and HLA in healthy donors. At the level of the study: Out of about 190 million T cells, an earlier analysis found roughly 110 million unique TCR beta sequences in total. Regarding the study as a whole: Earlier analysis found most TCR beta V segments productive about 87% or about 30% of the time. Most TCR sequences were seen very rarely across donors, but some public TCRs occurred in many. One variant, a missense change in DCLRE1C, was linked in a later analysis to TCR beta V- and J-gene trimming.

CDR1 SGHVS and CDR2 FNYEAQ come from the germline V gene. The J segment lost 0 bases and the V segment lost 5 bases, leaving 9 bases of the junction unmatched. CDR3 length: 17 residues. Remarks on this clone: What it binds is not known.

13 Jbeta primers and 60 Vbeta primers were used for the PCR. Measured with immunoSEQ multiplex PCR; TCRdb has only the in-frame clones, and not every one. Of 150,000 to 180,000 clones detected, around 82% appear once; the ten largest clones hold roughly 5.5%. The sample consisted of PBMCs. The sequence derives from a woman aged 40 to 50 in good health and CMV-seropositive. The rearrangement joins TRBV7-6 to TRBJ2-7, with 11 bases that match TRBD1. CDR3: CASSPLTGQGGSYEQYF. For the CDR3, the DNA is TGTGCCAGCAGCCCACTCACGGGACAGGGGGGCTCCTACGAGCAGTACTTC.